This T cell receptor beta chain was sequenced during a study of neurological immune-mediated disorders. Described time point: longitudinal time-point 3. TCRdb analysed the 5' RACE reads with MiXCR anew, one entry per CDR3 protein. The table has some 80,000 distinct CDR3 sequences, roughly 4.3% seen once; the top ten hold 5% to 6%. V trimming: 0 bases; J trimming: 0 bases; junction bases outside the gene matches: 1. The germline V gene has CDR1 LGHNA and CDR2 YNFKEQ. The CDR3 contains 16 residues. This clonotype was observed at least ten times. The sequenced material came from PBMCs. This clonotype originated in a woman in her sixties or seventies with multiple sclerosis. The V and J genes are TRBV4-2 and TRBJ1-1; 10 bases align to TRBD1. The CDR3 loop reads CASSQEGTGVNTEAFF. The CDR3 DNA follows: TGTGCCAGCAGCCAAGAGGGGACAGGGGTGAACACTGAAGCTTTCTTT.